The clone carrying this T cell receptor beta chain was recorded many times. Its target is not known. MiXCR was run by TCRdb on the reads, yielding one entry per CDR3 protein. Of under 150,000 distinct CDR3 sequences listed, 8% to 9% are singletons. The sample is drawn from a study of T cell repertoires in cytomegalovirus infection. Study overall: Public signatures in TCR beta pointed to CMV infection and matching HLA type.

Points from the study as a whole: The study identified carriers of CMV plus the relevant HLA from cumulative public TCR beta family frequency. HLA-C-restricted, CMV-specific TCR beta clonotypes were dominant ex vivo.

Sequences were obtained from PBMCs. This TCR was recovered from a human donor in good health (CMV status not recorded). Some clones in this sample may be carry-over from other donors' samples.

DNA of the CDR3: TGCAGTGCTAGAGATCCCGCGGGACAGGGAGGCCAGCCCCAGCATTTT. Residues: CSARDPAGQGGQPQHF. The chain combines TRBV20-1 with TRBJ1-5, with 9 bases aligning to TRBD1. The germline V gene has CDR1 DFQATT and CDR2 SNEGSKA (reference sequence). V lost 0 bases to trimming and J lost 7 bases; unmatched junction nucleotides: 10. This CDR3 has 16 residues.